Below, 14 T cell receptor beta chains from the same sample are listed, as sequenced in a study of STAT5B mutations in CD4+ large granular lymphocyte leukemia. Only in-frame clones appear in the TCRdb table, and some are missing; sequencing was by immunoSEQ multiplex PCR. The repertoire holds 8,100 or so clones, with about 74% as singletons. The specimen was PBMCs. The receptors derive from a woman aged 55-70 years with CD4+ T-cell large granular lymphocyte leukemia.

CDR3: CASSNKEDYGYTF. CDR3 in DNA: TGTGCCAGCAGTAATAAGGAGGACTATGGCTACACCTTC. The rearrangement links TRBV2 to TRBJ1-2; D gene ambiguous. The CDR3 loop spans 13 amino acids. Germline CDR1 reads SNHLY; CDR2 reads FYNNEI. Trimming removed 5 bases at V and 3 bases at J, with 10 bases between.

The chain recombines TRBV19 with TRBJ2-6; D might be TRBD1 (6 bases). The CDR3 covers 21 residues. The germline CDR1 and CDR2 sequences are LNHDA and SQIVND (reference sequence). V dropped 3 bases and J dropped 4 bases, with 28 bases sitting between them. CDR3 sequence: CASSIPPIRTALETGANVLTF. Here the CDR3 DNA reads TGTGCCAGTAGTATTCCACCAATTAGGACAGCATTAGAGACAGGGGCCAACGTCCTGACTTTC. The full variable domain, rest sourced from reference TRBV19 and TRBJ2-6, is DGGITQSPKYLFRKEGQNVTLSCEQNLNHDAMYWYRQDPGQGLRLIYYSQIVNDFQKGDIAEGYSVSREKKESFPLTVTSAQKNPTAFYLCASSIPPIRTALETGANVLTFGAGSRLTVL.

The chain has TRBV19 and TRBJ2-4; no clear D gene. The CDR3 has 13 amino acids. Germline V gives CDR1 LNHDA, CDR2 SQIVND (reference sequence). V lost 1 base and J 7 bases, leaving 8 bases between the germline ends. CDR3 nucleotides: TGTGCCAGTAGTATAGGTGACCTCAACATTCAGTACTTC. Its protein is CASSIGDLNIQYF.

The genes are TRBV6-5 and TRBJ2-7; the D gene could be TRBD1 or TRBD2 (5 bases each). The CDR3 is made up of 15 amino acids. The germline gives CDR1 MNHEY, CDR2 SVGAGI. V was shortened by 8 bases and J by 6 bases, with 23 bases between the two germline ends. The CDR3 loop reads CASRYVGTEPLEQYF. The DNA for the CDR3 is TGTGCCAGCCGCTACGTGGGGACGGAGCCACTCGAGCAGTACTTC.

This clone was observed a handful of times. The V and J genes are TRBV11-3 and TRBJ2-2; 7 nucleotides line up with TRBD1. This CDR3 has 15 amino acids. V lost 0 bases and J lost 6; bases outside the gene matches: 4. The germline V gene has CDR1 SGHNT and CDR2 YENEEA. The CDR3: CASSLEQGVSGELFF. The CDR3 DNA reads as TGTGCCAGCAGCTTAGAGCAGGGGGTTTCCGGGGAGCTGTTTTTT.

This chain uses TRBV12-5 with TRBJ2-3; D is undetermined. V was shortened by 8 bases and J by 5 bases, with 11 bases between the two germline ends. The germline gives CDR1 LGHNT, CDR2 FRNRAP. The CDR3 length is 12 residues. The chain's CDR3 is CASWVRRDTQYF. CDR3 nucleotides: TGTGCTAGTTGGGTAAGACGAGATACGCAGTATTTT.

The rearrangement joins TRBV5-1 to TRBJ2-6, with 7 bases lining up with TRBD1. Germline-derived CDR1 and CDR2 are SGHRS and YFSETQ. Trimming cost V 1 base and J 4 bases; bases outside gene matches: 2. The CDR3 is made up of 15 amino acids. In nucleotides, the CDR3 is TGCGCCAGCAGCTTGAGGGGGCCCGGGGCCAACGTCCTGACTTTC. Encoded protein: CASSLRGPGANVLTF.

The chain carries TRBV2 and TRBJ2-1; 10 nucleotides line up with TRBD1. Germline CDR1 and CDR2: SNHLY and FYNNEI. J lost 4 bases, V lost 1 base, and 1 base had no gene match. The CDR3 is made up of 15 amino acids. CDR3 region: CASSEGTGGYNEQFF. Written as DNA, the CDR3 is TGTGCCAGCAGTGAAGGGACAGGGGGGTACAATGAGCAGTTCTTC.

The gene calls are TRBV6-4 and TRBJ2-1, with TRBD2 matching 11 bases. In germline, CDR1 is MRHNA, CDR2 SNTAGT. Germline trimming cut 3 bases from V and 5 bases from J; bases unmatched to any gene: 3. The CDR3 spans 15 residues. The DNA of the CDR3 is TGTGCCAGCAGTGAGGCTAGCGGGGGGAACAATGAGCAGTTCTTC. It is translated as CASSEASGGNNEQFF.

The chain employs TRBV19 and TRBJ2-1; 14 nucleotides match TRBD2. V shed 5 bases, J shed 8 bases, and the junction held 5 bases outside the gene matches. Germline CDR1 reads LNHDA; CDR2 reads SQIVND (reference sequence). CDR3 length: 15 residues. The CDR3: CASSRTSGRRDEQFF. The DNA of the CDR3 is TGTGCCAGTAGTCGGACTAGCGGGAGGCGGGATGAGCAGTTCTTC.

The J gene is TRBJ2-5, the V gene TRBV6-6, with a tentative D call TRBD2 (6 bases). V lost 0 bases and J 3 bases, leaving 11 bases between the germline ends. CDR3 length: 15 residues. Germline CDR1 MNHNY, CDR2 SVGAGI (reference sequence). The CDR3 nucleotides are TGTGCCAGCAGTTACTCGGCAGGGACTGAAGAGACCCAGTACTTC. Amino acids: CASSYSAGTEETQYF.

The sample holds a few counts of this clone. The chain couples TRBV15 to TRBJ1-2, with TRBD1 matching 11 bases. The V segment lost 1 base and the J segment 6 bases; nucleotides outside the gene matches: 1. This CDR3 has 14 residues. Germline CDR1 LNHNV, CDR2 YYDKDF (reference sequence). For the CDR3, the DNA is TGTGCCACCAGCAGAGGGACAGGGGGCCATGGCTACACCTTC. Its translation is CATSRGTGGHGYTF. The full variable domain, completed using reference TRBV15 and TRBJ1-2, is DAMVIQNPRYQVTQFGKPVTLSCSQTLNHNVMYWYQQKSSQAPKLLFHYYDKDFNNEADTPDNFQSRRPNTSFCFLDIRSPGLGDTAMYLCATSRGTGGHGYTFGSGTRLTVV.

This clone was observed a single time. V gene TRBV30 combines with J gene TRBJ2-3, with 7 bases that match TRBD1. Losses at the gene ends were 5 bases for V and 3 bases for J; bases not matched to a gene: 2. From germline, CDR1 is GTSNPN and CDR2 SVGIG (reference sequence). This CDR3 comprises 12 residues. The CDR3: CAWRQGTDTQYF. The CDR3 DNA follows: TGTGCCTGGCGACAGGGTACAGATACGCAGTATTTT. The complete variable domain, with remaining parts taken from reference TRBV30 and TRBJ2-3, reads SQTIHQWPATLVQPVGSPLSLECTVEGTSNPNLYWYRQAAGRGLQLLFYSVGIGQISSEVPQNLSASRPQDRQFILSSKKLLLSDSGFYLCAWRQGTDTQYFGPGTRLTVL.

This chain joins TRBV28 and TRBJ2-2, with 9 nucleotides matching TRBD2. The CDR3 contains 16 residues. The V gene end was trimmed by 4 bases and the J gene end by 6 bases; junction bases not matched to a gene: 9. The V gene's germline CDR1 is MDHEN and CDR2 SYDVKM. CDR3 loop: CASSYAGGMPAGELFF. The CDR3 region has the DNA TGTGCCAGCAGTTATGCGGGAGGGATGCCTGCCGGGGAGCTGTTTTTT.